This T cell receptor (beta chain) was captured in a study of tumor and adjacent non-tumor tissue in lung cancer. The V end was cut by 0 bases, the J end by 5 bases, with 11 bases between. Germline lookup yields CDR1 MNHNS and CDR2 SASEGT. There are 15 residues in the CDR3. The library came from three nested PCR rounds adapted from ARM-PCR protocols. TCRdb passed the multiplex PCR reads through MiXCR, listing each CDR3 protein once. The table records fewer than 45,000 distinct CDR3 sequences, more than 60% of them present only once. The template was RNA from unsorted bulk tissue. This non-tumor lung sample came from over 3 cm beyond the tumor edge.

The chain joins TRBV6-1 to TRBJ1-5, with unresolved D. The sample taken for sequencing was distant non-tumor lung tissue. This TCR came from a woman between 40 and 50 years old with non-small cell lung cancer. The CDR3 spells CASSEARGDYQPQHF. CDR3 bases: TGTGCCAGCAGTGAAGCACGTGGTGACTATCAGCCCCAGCATTTT.